This T cell receptor beta chain was profiled in a study of blood T cell repertoires in COVID-19. In the study overall: From the United States, Italy and Spain came samples of acute and convalescent COVID-19.

Some clones are missing from TCRdb's copy, which holds only in-frame ones; the method was immunoSEQ multiplex PCR. Among approximately 180,000 clones listed, 81% were seen once. The CDR3 is made up of 13 amino acids. The sample taken for sequencing was peripheral blood. J is TRBJ1-2 and V is TRBV21-1; TRBD1, the table's D call, lacks a check against the DNA. TRBV21-1 is assigned pseudogene status. This clonotype was obtained from a woman older than 75 with COVID-19, enrolled during active disease. The CDR3 DNA reads TGTGCCAGCAGAGGCCAGGGGCACTATGGCTACACCTTC. It translates to CASRGQGHYGYTF.